This T cell receptor beta chain stems from a study of blood T cell repertoires in COVID-19 (dated by TCRdb to about 2020). Context from the whole study: Collaborator samples came from the United States, Italy and Spain and covered acute and convalescent phases of COVID-19. The material from the prospective study consisted of cDNA or gDNA derived from T cells, B-cell-depleted T cells, or PBMCs. Deeply sampled blood TCRbeta repertoires from subjects exposed to, actively infected with, or recovered from COVID-19 were included in the dataset. The repertoires were released in a freely available public database meant as a resource for research on the immune response to SARS-CoV-2. Samples came from the ongoing ImmuneRACE study (first 160 participants) plus 1,254 subjects from 6 global collaborators. Nearly every sample came with metadata listing a de-identified subject ID, COVID-19 status, age in years and sex. Where available, HLA class I and class II types were obtained from metadata supplied by the sample provider rather than from assay-based typing.

Collaborating institutions collected whole blood in K2EDTA tubes following their own protocols. For TCRbeta analysis, collaborator samples were shipped as frozen whole blood, as isolated PBMCs, or as DNA extracted from either sample type. Results the study describes overall, beyond this receptor: How much clinical and demographic metadata was included differed by source and by participant, and the metadata was provided uncurated.

Concerning this clone: No antigen is known for it. Per-base qualities were not stored, and no clone one base away is much larger.

TCRbeta CDR3 regions were amplified from genomic DNA by means of the immunoSEQ Assay, a bias-controlled multiplex PCR. Turning to the authors' computational methods: The number of nucleated cells in each sample was estimated by amplification of reference gene primers within the assay. To quantify the absolute abundance of each unique TCRbeta CDR3 rearrangement, sequence reads were collapsed and filtered. For each sample, productive Simpson clonality was calculated as the square root of Simpson's diversity index across productive rearrangements. Here the immuneACCESS table is served through TCRdb, limited to in-frame sequences with V and J called. Missing clones are a known gap in these copies; in checked studies unresolved V genes cover under half, and the rest lacks a known reason. V and J calls and clone size are as listed in that table; D and trimming were resolved from the DNA. This sample is represented by 150,000 to 200,000 clones; 88% of them were singletons. The ten top clones hold approximately 2.1% of the sample.

Sequencing input: peripheral blood. This sequence was found in a man in his 70s with active or convalescent COVID-19.

The CDR3 region has the sequence CASSLGDRINEQFF. At the DNA level, the sequence is TGTGCCAGCAGCTTAGGGGACAGGATCAATGAGCAGTTCTTC. The chain employs TRBV7-8 and TRBJ2-1; TRBD1 matches 8 bases in the middle. Spanning cysteine to phenylalanine, the CDR3 consists of 14 amino acids. Of the read, only the CDR3 DNA is kept; its 42 bases are in frame from base 1. V has 1 base trimmed and J has 6 bases trimmed; junction bases matching no gene number 2. Via the germline V gene, CDR1 is SGHVS and CDR2 FQNEAQ. The variable domain in full, with residues beyond the CDR3 obtained from the reference TRBV7-8 and TRBJ2-1 genes, is GAGVSQSPRYKVAKRGQDVALRCDPISGHVSLFWYQQALGQGPEFLTYFQNEAQLDKSGLPSDRFFAERPEGSVSTLKIQRTQQEDSAVYLCASSLGDRINEQFFGPGTRLTVL.